This T cell receptor beta chain stems from a study of blood T cell repertoires in COVID-19. Turning to the study itself: The study drew acute and convalescent COVID-19 samples from the United States, Italy and Spain. Nucleic acid was either cDNA or gDNA, and it came from T cells, B-cell-depleted T cells, or PBMCs.

In the study's own analysis: Quantification of nucleated cells was approximated via reference gene primer amplification. Libraries were prepared by immunoSEQ multiplex PCR; TCRdb keeps only in-frame clonotypes and omits some of them. D and trimming were read from the DNA, whereas the V and J calls and clone size are those reported in that table. The repertoire holds a few hundred thousand clones, with 85% to 90% as singletons. This CDR3 spans 15 amino acids. Germline CDR1 and CDR2: SGHRS and YFSETQ. Trimming removed 4 bases at V and 5 bases at J, with 18 bases between. The material sequenced was peripheral blood. The chain combines TRBV5-1 with TRBJ1-1; a possible D gene is TRBD1 (6 bases). This clonotype originated in a woman in her fifties or sixties with COVID-19, enrolled during active disease. CDR3 sequence (DNA): TGCGCCAGCAGCCCGGGCAGGGGAACCCATACTGAAGCTTTCTTT. This codes for CASSPGRGTHTEAFF.